A selection of T cell receptor beta chains follows, all from one sample in a study of T cell repertoires in cytomegalovirus infection. Their antigens remain unidentified. Via MiXCR, TCRdb re-called the reads, giving one row per CDR3 protein. The table shows under 200,000 distinct CDR3 sequences, with about 20% occurring only once. Sequences were derived from CD8+ T cells from cultured PBMCs, sampled from culture after CMV antigen stimulation. All receptors come from a human donor in good health (CMV status not recorded). Some clones in this sample may be carry-over from other donors' samples. The CDR3 runs from the conserved cysteine through the conserved F or W. D genes are given only for firm matches. Clone sizes are given selectively: once, few, many, or a class where the clone is expanded.

v_call	clone_size	j_call	d_call	cdr3_aa	cdr3_nt
TRBV27	many	TRBJ2-2	NA	CASSVRVTGELFF	TGTGCCAGCAGTGTCAGGGTTACCGGGGAGCTGTTTTTT
TRBV19	few	TRBJ2-7	TRBD1	CASSISTGVEQYF	TGTGCCAGTAGTATCTCGACAGGGGTCGAGCAGTACTTC
TRBV12-3/TRBV12-4	medium-sized	TRBJ1-2	TRBD1	CASSHPGTGDYGYTF	TGTGCCAGCAGTCACCCCGGGACAGGGGACTATGGCTACACCTTC
TRBV27	few	TRBJ2-3	NA	CASSPGTIFTDTQYF	TGTGCCAGCAGTCCGGGGACAATTTTCACAGATACGCAGTATTTT
TRBV27	few	TRBJ1-6	NA	CASRAGNNSPLHF	TGTGCCAGCAGGGCAGGGAATAATTCACCCCTCCACTTT
TRBV7-9	NA	TRBJ2-1	NA	CASSPSGAGNEQFF	TGTGCCAGCAGCCCCAGCGGAGCCGGAAATGAGCAGTTCTTC
TRBV11-2	NA	TRBJ2-7	TRBD1	CASSPFLRGRDRSYEQYF	TGTGCCAGCAGCCCTTTCCTTCGCGGTCGGGACAGGTCCTACGAGCAGTACTTC
TRBV3-1	few	TRBJ2-7	NA	CASSQEDSYQSYEQYF	TGTGCCAGCAGCCAAGAGGACAGCTATCAGTCCTACGAGCAGTACTTC
TRBV5-4	NA	TRBJ2-1	TRBD2	CASRLAGGRYNEQFF	TGTGCCAGCAGGCTAGCGGGGGGACGCTACAATGAGCAGTTCTTC
TRBV7-6	NA	TRBJ2-7	NA	CASSLEGFYEQYF	TGTGCCAGCAGCTTAGAAGGGTTTTACGAGCAGTACTTC
TRBV7-3	few	TRBJ1-1	NA	CASSAELAMNTEAFF	TGTGCCAGCAGCGCAGAACTTGCCATGAACACTGAAGCTTTCTTT
TRBV6-1	few	TRBJ2-7	TRBD1	CASSEERTGNYEQYF	TGTGCCAGCAGTGAAGAGAGGACAGGGAATTACGAGCAGTACTTC
TRBV4-3	NA	TRBJ1-4	NA	CASSQEIGGWEKLFF	TGCGCCAGCAGCCAAGAAATCGGGGGCTGGGAAAAACTGTTTTTT
TRBV6-6	NA	TRBJ2-3	NA	CASSYLPGADTQYF	TGTGCCAGCAGTTACTTGCCCGGGGCAGATACGCAGTATTTT
TRBV7-6	few	TRBJ2-1	NA	CASSVEDGPWGGAEQFF	TGTGCCAGCAGCGTAGAAGATGGCCCTTGGGGGGGGGCTGAGCAGTTCTTC
TRBV7-9	few	TRBJ2-5	TRBD1	CASSLPASGTGRETQYF	TGTGCCAGCAGCTTACCCGCGTCCGGGACAGGGCGGGAGACCCAGTACTTC